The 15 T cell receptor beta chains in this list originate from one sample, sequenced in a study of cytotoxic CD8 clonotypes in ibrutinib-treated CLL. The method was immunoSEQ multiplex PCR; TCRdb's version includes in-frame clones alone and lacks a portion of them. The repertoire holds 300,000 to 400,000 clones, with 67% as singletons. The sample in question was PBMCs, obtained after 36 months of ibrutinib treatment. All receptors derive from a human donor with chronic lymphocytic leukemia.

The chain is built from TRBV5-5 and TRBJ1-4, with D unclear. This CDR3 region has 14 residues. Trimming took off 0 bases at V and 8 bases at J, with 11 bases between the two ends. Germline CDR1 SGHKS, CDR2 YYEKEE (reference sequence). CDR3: CASSLVLGGEKLFF. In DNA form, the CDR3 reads TGTGCCAGCAGCTTGGTTTTGGGAGGAGAAAAACTGTTTTTT. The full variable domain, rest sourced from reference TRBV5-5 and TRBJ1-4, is DAGVTQSPTHLIKTRGQQVTLRCSPISGHKSVSWYQQVLGQGPQFIFQYYEKEERGRGNFPDRFSARQFPNYSSELNVNALLLGDSALYLCASSLVLGGEKLFFGSGTQLSVL.

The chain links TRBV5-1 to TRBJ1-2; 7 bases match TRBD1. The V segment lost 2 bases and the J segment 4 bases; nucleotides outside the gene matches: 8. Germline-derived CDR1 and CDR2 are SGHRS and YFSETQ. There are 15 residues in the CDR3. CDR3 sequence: CASSFFPGQFYGYTF. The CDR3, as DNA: TGCGCCAGCAGCTTTTTTCCGGGACAGTTCTATGGCTACACCTTC.

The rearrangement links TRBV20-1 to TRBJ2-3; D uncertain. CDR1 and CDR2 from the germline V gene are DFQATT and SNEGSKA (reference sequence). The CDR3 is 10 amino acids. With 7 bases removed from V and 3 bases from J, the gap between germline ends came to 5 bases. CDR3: CSGETDTQYF. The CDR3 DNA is TGCAGTGGAGAAACAGATACGCAGTATTTT.

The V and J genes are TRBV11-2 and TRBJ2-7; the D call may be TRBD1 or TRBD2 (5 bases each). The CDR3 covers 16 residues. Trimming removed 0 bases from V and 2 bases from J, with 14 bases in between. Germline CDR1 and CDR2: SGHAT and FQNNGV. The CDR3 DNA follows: TGTGCCAGCAGCTTAGATCACTTCCAGGGAGCCTACGAGCAGTACTTC. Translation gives CASSLDHFQGAYEQYF.

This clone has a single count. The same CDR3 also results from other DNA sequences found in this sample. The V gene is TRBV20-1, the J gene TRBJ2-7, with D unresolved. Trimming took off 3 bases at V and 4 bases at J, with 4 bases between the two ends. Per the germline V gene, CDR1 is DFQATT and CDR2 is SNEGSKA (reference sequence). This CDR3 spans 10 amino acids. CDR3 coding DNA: TGCAGTGCTAGGAGGTACGAGCAGTACTTC. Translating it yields CSARRYEQYF.

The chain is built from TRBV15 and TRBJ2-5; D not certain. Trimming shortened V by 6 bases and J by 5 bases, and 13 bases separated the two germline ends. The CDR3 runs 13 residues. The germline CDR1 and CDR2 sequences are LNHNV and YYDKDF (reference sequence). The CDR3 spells CATRSPSEETQYF. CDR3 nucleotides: TGTGCCACCAGAAGTCCTTCCGAGGAGACCCAGTACTTC.

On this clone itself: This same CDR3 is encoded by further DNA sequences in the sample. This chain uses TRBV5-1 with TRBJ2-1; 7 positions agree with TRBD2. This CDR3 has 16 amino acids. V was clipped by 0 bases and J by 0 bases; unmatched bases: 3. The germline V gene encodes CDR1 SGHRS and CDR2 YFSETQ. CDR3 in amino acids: CASSLAGGGSYNEQFF. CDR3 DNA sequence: TGCGCCAGCAGCTTGGCAGGCGGGGGCTCCTACAATGAGCAGTTCTTC. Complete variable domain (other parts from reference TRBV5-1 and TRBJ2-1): KAGVTQTPRYLIKTRGQQVTLSCSPISGHRSVSWYQQTPGQGLQFLFEYFSETQRNKGNFPGRFSGRQFSNSRSEMNVSTLELGDSALYLCASSLAGGGSYNEQFFGPGTRLTVL.

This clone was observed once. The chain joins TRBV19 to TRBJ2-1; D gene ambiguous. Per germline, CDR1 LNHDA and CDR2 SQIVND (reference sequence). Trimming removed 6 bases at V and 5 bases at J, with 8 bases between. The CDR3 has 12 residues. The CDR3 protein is CASSDPDNEQFF. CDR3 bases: TGTGCCAGTAGCGACCCGGACAATGAGCAGTTCTTC. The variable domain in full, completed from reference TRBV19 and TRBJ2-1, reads DGGITQSPKYLFRKEGQNVTLSCEQNLNHDAMYWYRQDPGQGLRLIYYSQIVNDFQKGDIAEGYSVSREKKESFPLTVTSAQKNPTAFYLCASSDPDNEQFFGPGTRLTVL.

CDR3: CASSLAGGPYEQYF. The CDR3 nucleotides read TGTGCCAGCAGCTTAGCCGGCGGTCCCTACGAGCAGTACTTC. The J gene is TRBJ2-7, the V gene TRBV11-2; D remains unclear. Germline V gene lookup returns CDR1 SGHAT and CDR2 FQNNGV. The CDR3 has 14 amino acids. V was pared by 1 base and J by 2 bases, with 9 bases between.

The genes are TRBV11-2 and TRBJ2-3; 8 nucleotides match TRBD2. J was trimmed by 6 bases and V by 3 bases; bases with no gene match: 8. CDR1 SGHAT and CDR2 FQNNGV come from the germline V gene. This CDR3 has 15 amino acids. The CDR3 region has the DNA TGTGCCAGCAGCTTTATAGCGGGGCCGTTCGATACGCAGTATTTT. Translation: CASSFIAGPFDTQYF.

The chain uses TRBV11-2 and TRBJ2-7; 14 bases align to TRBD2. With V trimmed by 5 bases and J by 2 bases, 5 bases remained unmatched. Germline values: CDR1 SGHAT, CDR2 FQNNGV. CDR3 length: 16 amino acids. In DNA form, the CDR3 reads TGTGCCAGCAGCATGGGACTAGCGGGGGTAGCCTACGAGCAGTACTTC. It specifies CASSMGLAGVAYEQYF.

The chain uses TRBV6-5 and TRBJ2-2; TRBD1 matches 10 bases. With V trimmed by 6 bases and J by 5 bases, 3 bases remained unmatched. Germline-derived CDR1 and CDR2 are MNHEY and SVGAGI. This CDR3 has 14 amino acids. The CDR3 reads CASRRQGATGELFF. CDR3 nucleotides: TGTGCCAGCAGAAGACAGGGGGCGACCGGGGAGCTGTTTTTT.

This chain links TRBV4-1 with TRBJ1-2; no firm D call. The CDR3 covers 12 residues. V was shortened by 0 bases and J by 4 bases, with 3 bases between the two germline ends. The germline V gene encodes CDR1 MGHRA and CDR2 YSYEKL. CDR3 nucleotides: TGCGCCAGCAGCCAAGAGTTCTATGGCTACACCTTC. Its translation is CASSQEFYGYTF.

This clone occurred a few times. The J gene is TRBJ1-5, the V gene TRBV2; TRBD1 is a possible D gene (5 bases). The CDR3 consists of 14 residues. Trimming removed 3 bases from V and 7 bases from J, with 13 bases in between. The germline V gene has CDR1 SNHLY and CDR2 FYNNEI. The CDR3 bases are TGTGCCAGCAGTGACGGGGCGGGGGTCCAGCCCCAGCATTTT. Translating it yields CASSDGAGVQPQHF.

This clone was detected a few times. CDR3 sequence: CASRITSGTETQYF. In DNA form, the CDR3 reads TGTGCCAGTAGGATAACTAGCGGGACAGAGACCCAGTACTTC. This chain uses TRBV19 with TRBJ2-5, with 10 bases fitting TRBD2. With 6 bases clipped from V and 4 bases from J, the junction kept 5 bases outside the gene matches. The CDR3 length is 14 residues. Germline CDR1 and CDR2: LNHDA and SQIVND (reference sequence).